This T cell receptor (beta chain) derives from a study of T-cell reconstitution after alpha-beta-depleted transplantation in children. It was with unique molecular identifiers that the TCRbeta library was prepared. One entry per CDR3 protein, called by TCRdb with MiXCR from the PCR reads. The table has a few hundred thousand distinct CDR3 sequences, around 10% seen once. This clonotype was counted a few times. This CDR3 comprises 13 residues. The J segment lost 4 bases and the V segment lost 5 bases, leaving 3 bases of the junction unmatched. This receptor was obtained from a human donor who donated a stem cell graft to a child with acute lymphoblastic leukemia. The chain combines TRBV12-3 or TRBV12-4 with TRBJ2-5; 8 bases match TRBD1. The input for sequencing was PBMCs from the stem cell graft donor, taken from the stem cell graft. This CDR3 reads CASSRQGTETQYF. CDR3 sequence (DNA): TGTGCCAGCAGTCGACAGGGGACAGAGACCCAGTACTTC.